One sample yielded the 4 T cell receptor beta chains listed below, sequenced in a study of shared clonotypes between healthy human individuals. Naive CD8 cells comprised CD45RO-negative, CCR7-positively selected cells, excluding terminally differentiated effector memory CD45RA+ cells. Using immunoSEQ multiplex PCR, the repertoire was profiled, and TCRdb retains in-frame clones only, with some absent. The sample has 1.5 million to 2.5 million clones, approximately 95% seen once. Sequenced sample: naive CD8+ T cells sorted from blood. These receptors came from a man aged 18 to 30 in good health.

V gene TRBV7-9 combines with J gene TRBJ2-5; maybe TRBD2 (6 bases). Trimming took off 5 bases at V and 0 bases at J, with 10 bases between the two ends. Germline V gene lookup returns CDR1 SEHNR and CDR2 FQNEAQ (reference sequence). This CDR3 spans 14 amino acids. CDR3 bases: TGTGCCAGCAGCAGTAGCGGTTACCAAGAGACCCAGTACTTC. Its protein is CASSSSGYQETQYF.

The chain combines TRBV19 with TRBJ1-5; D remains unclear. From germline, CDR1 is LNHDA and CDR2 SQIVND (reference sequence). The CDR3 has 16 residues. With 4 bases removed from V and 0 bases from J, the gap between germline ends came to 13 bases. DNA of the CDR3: TGTGCCAGTAGTAGGGGAGACACGCTTAGCAATCAGCCCCAGCATTTT. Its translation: CASSRGDTLSNQPQHF.

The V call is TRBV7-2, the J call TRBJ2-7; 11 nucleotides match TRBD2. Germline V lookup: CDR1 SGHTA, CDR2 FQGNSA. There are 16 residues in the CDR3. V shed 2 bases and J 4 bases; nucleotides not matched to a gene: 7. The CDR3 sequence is CASSLRGTSGKYEQYF. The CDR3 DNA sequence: TGTGCCAGCAGCTTAAGAGGGACTAGCGGAAAGTACGAGCAGTACTTC.

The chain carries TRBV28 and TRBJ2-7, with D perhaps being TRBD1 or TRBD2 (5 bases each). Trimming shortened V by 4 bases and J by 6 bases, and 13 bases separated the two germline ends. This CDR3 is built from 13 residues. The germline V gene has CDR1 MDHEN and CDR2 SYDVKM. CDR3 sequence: CASSSPRGVEQYF. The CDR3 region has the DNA TGTGCCAGCAGTTCCCCCAGAGGGGTCGAGCAGTACTTC.